The 5 T cell receptor beta chains below come from one sample, sequenced in a study of tumor-infiltrating lymphocytes in oesophageal squamous cell carcinoma. Using its own MiXCR run on the PCR reads, TCRdb lists one record per CDR3 protein. This table holds some 14,000 distinct CDR3 sequences, around 50% found once. Sequencing used blood. Receptor source: a male donor with esophageal squamous cell carcinoma.

In this sample, this clonotype turned up a few times. The genes are TRBV6-1 and TRBJ2-5; D is perhaps TRBD2 (5 bases). V lost 4 bases and J lost 0, with 12 bases in between. The CDR3 covers 15 residues. Germline-derived CDR1 and CDR2 are MNHNS and SASEGT. The CDR3 DNA reads TGTGCCAGCAGTGCGATCGGGGTCCACCAAGAGACCCAGTACTTC. This translates into CASSAIGVHQETQYF.

This clonotype is termed medium-sized (0.01 to 0.1%). This chain joins TRBV6-1 and TRBJ1-3; D gene ambiguous. CDR1 is MNHNS and CDR2 is SASEGT in the germline V gene. The CDR3 loop spans 13 amino acids. V lost 7 bases to trimming and J lost 2 bases, with 9 bases between them. The CDR3 DNA sequence: TGTGCCAGCAAAGAATCGACTGGAAACACCATATATTTT. Its protein is CASKESTGNTIYF.

The chain carries TRBV15 and TRBJ2-5; possible D gene TRBD1, 6 bases. This CDR3 spans 15 amino acids. The germline V gene has CDR1 LNHNV and CDR2 YYDKDF (reference sequence). V gave up 0 bases and J gave up 5 bases, with 13 bases separating them. CDR3 coding DNA: TGTGCCACCAGCAGAGACAGGGGAAGGGGGGAGACCCAGTACTTC. Its translation: CATSRDRGRGETQYF.

This clonotype was seen repeatedly, ten times or more. This chain links TRBV5-1 with TRBJ2-7; perhaps D is TRBD1 or TRBD2 (5 bases each). Germline lookup yields CDR1 SGHRS and CDR2 YFSETQ. V lost 4 bases and J lost 3, with 17 bases in between. The CDR3 covers 15 residues. CDR3 coding DNA: TGCGCCAGCAGCCTCTTGGGGGAGCCCGGCTACGAGCAGTACTTC. Amino acid sequence: CASSLLGEPGYEQYF.

The chain combines TRBV6-6 with TRBJ2-7; D gene ambiguous. Trimming removed 5 bases at V and 2 bases at J, with 19 bases between. This CDR3 is 16 amino acids long. Germline values: CDR1 MNHNY, CDR2 SVGAGI (reference sequence). The DNA for the CDR3 is TGTGCCAGCAGTGTGGTCTGGGGTGGGCTTACCTACGAGCAGTACTTC. It is translated as CASSVVWGGLTYEQYF.